These T cell receptor beta chains were read from a single sample in a study of blood T cell repertoires in COVID-19. TCRdb's table, derived via immunoSEQ multiplex PCR, lists solely in-frame clones and lacks some. The table includes around 190,000 clones, 80% to 90% detected once. The source material was peripheral blood. Source of these receptors: a man in his forties or fifties with active or convalescent COVID-19. Each CDR3 is given without its conserved first and last residue. Each record gives: J gene, clone size, V gene, CDR3 length, CDR3 protein. Expanded clones are given a class, and other clones once, few, many or no size at all.

TRBJ1-5	once	TRBV4-1	11	ASSQVDTQPQH
TRBJ2-1	-	TRBV5-3	10	AGRDYPEAQF
TRBJ2-7	once	TRBV5-1	14	ASSSSGTRSSDEQY
TRBJ1-1	-	TRBV28	10	ASSLSGKWAF
TRBJ1-1	-	TRBV7-9	11	ASVGETNTEAF
TRBJ1-2	-	TRBV12-3/TRBV12-4	11	ASSSTGGYGYT
TRBJ1-2	few	TRBV4-3	12	ASSQDGTDYGYT
TRBJ1-2	-	TRBV7-2	13	ASSGNQGYNYGYT
TRBJ2-2	once	TRBV19	13	ASRIPGQGAGELF
TRBJ1-1	-	TRBV6-5	11	ASQRAMNTEAF
TRBJ2-1	-	TRBV13	14	ASSFRSGGLLNEQF
TRBJ1-1	-	TRBV6-5	11	ASSARGQTEAF
TRBJ2-1	few	TRBV7-3	13	ASSLSGDTYNEQF
TRBJ2-1	-	TRBV6-4	12	ASSRSDGGDEQF
TRBJ2-1	-	TRBV3-1/TRBV3-2	12	ASSQGAVYNEQF
TRBJ2-6	-	TRBV5-1	15	ASSGTALSSGANVLT
TRBJ2-5	-	TRBV4-3	12	ASSQGGVRETQY
TRBJ1-5	-	TRBV7-2	13	ASSSQTQANQPQH
TRBJ2-2	-	TRBV25-1	12	ASSETGDTGELF
TRBJ1-1	-	TRBV5-5	14	ASSFTLGQGNTEAF
TRBJ1-3	-	TRBV7-6	14	ASSPMTGPSGNTIY
TRBJ1-5	-	TRBV30	13	AWSVAGGYNQPQH
TRBJ1-2	-	TRBV20-1	15	SASFQGGQGAWYGYT
TRBJ1-1	-	TRBV10-3	12	AIRLQGMNTEAF
TRBJ1-1	-	TRBV29-1	7	SVEYEAF
TRBJ1-6	-	TRBV4-2	16	ASSQDRSEGRYNSPLH
TRBJ2-1	-	TRBV7-2	14	ASSLVRGASTNEQF
TRBJ2-5	few	TRBV21-1	14	ASSKNRDRQQETQY
TRBJ1-1	-	TRBV19	11	ASTFGRNTEAF
TRBJ1-2	-	TRBV30	12	AWSAYRGYYGYT
TRBJ1-1	-	TRBV11-3	11	ASSLVRDTEAF
TRBJ1-4	-	TRBV5-1	13	ASSYSPGGDEKLF
TRBJ1-1	-	TRBV28	11	ASSLTGKREAF
TRBJ1-1	-	TRBV7-9	11	ASSLDGVTEAF
TRBJ2-3	-	TRBV1	10	TSSQGHGTQY
TRBJ2-3	few	TRBV5-5	16	ASSPTRLGGQGTDTQY
TRBJ2-5	-	TRBV5-4	12	ASSLARGQETQY
TRBJ2-2	-	TRBV27	10	ASPPRVRELF
TRBJ1-5	-	TRBV2	13	ASSGTGGVNQPQH
TRBJ1-1	once	TRBV6-4	11	ASSDSTGEVAF
TRBJ1-2	-	TRBV27	10	ASRNLRDGYT
TRBJ1-2	-	TRBV2	14	ASSEQIGNRVYGYT
TRBJ1-2	-	TRBV29-1	10	SVAVHGGGYT
TRBJ1-5	-	TRBV7-9	13	ASSLEGASNQPQH
TRBJ2-5	-	TRBV6-1	12	ASREASGRETQY
TRBJ2-1	-	TRBV5-1	12	ASSFSLDRSEQF